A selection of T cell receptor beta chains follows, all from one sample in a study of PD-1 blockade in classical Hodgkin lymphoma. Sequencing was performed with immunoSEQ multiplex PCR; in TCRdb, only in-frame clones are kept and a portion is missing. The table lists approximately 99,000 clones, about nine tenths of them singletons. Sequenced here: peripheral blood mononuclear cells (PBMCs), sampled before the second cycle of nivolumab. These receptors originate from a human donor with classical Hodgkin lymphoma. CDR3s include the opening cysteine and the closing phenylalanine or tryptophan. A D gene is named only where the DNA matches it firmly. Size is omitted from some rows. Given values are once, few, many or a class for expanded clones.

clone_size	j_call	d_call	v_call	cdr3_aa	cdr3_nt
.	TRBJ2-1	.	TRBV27	CASSLFRGSSYNEQFF	TGTGCCAGCAGTTTATTCCGCGGGTCGTCCTACAATGAGCAGTTCTTC
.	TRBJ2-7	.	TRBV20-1	CSARRRDEQYF	TGCAGTGCTAGACGCCGGGACGAGCAGTACTTC
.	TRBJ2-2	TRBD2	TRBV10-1	CASSLGLAGESGELFF	TGCGCCAGCAGCCTTGGACTAGCGGGAGAAAGCGGGGAGCTGTTTTTT
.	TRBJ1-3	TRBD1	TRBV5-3	CARSLDEAGTGGHSGNTIYF	TGTGCCAGAAGCTTGGACGAGGCCGGGACAGGAGGGCACTCTGGAAACACCATATATTTT
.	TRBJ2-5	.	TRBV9	CASSVEGLETQYF	TGTGCCAGCAGCGTAGAGGGGCTGGAGACCCAGTACTTC
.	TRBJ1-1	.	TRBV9	CASSVAHRNTEAFF	TGTGCCAGCAGCGTAGCTCACAGGAACACTGAAGCTTTCTTT
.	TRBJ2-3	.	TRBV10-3	CATAGVSTDTQYF	TGTGCCACCGCGGGTGTTAGCACAGATACGCAGTATTTT
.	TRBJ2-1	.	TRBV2	CARPHYYYNEQFF	TGTGCCAGGCCTCATTACTACTACAATGAGCAGTTCTTC
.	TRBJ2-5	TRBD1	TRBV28	CASSPDRGKETQYF	TGTGCCAGCAGCCCAGACAGGGGAAAAGAGACCCAGTACTTC
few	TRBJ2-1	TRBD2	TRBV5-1	CASSGTSGSNEQFF	TGCGCCAGCAGTGGGACTAGCGGGAGTAATGAGCAGTTCTTC
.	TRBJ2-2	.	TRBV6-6	CASSYTTTGNTGELFF	TGTGCCAGCAGTTACACTACGACAGGGAACACCGGGGAGCTGTTTTTT
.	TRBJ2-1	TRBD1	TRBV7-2	CASSLVYDRVNEQFF	TGTGCCAGCAGCTTAGTATATGACAGGGTGAATGAGCAGTTCTTC
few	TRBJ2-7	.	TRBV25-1	CASSEEDEQYF	TGTGCCAGCAGTGAAGAGGACGAGCAGTACTTC
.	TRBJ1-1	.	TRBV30	CAWSGGGIGNTEAFF	TGTGCCTGGAGTGGAGGGGGAATTGGAAACACTGAAGCTTTCTTT
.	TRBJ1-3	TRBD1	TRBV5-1	CASSLDRGPGNTIYF	TGCGCCAGCAGCTTGGACAGGGGGCCTGGAAACACCATATATTTT
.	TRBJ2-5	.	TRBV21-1	CASSPLAGGPGETQYF	TGTGCCAGCAGCCCACTAGCGGGAGGGCCGGGGGAGACCCAGTACTTC
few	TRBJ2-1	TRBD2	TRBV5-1	CASTPSGSVGNEQFF	TGCGCCAGCACCCCTAGCGGGAGTGTGGGCAATGAGCAGTTCTTC
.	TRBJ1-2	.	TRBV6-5	CASSYGGKGLNGYTF	TGTGCCAGCAGTTACGGGGGGAAAGGGTTGAACGGCTACACCTTC
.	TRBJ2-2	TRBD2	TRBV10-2	CASSDPGRGVGELFF	TGCGCCAGCAGTGACCCGGGACGGGGGGTCGGGGAGCTGTTTTTT
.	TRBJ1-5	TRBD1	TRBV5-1	CASSSGDSDNQPQHF	TGCGCCAGCAGCTCGGGGGACAGCGACAATCAGCCCCAGCATTTT
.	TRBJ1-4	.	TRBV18	CASSRTTPEELFF	TGTGCCAGCTCCCGAACCACCCCGGAGGAACTGTTTTTT
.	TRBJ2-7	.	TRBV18	CASSPRDGGPTYEQYF	TGTGCCAGCTCCCCAAGAGACGGGGGACCGACCTACGAGCAGTACTTC
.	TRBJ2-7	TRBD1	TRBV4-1	CASSQPGQAGYEQYF	TGCGCCAGCAGCCAACCCGGACAGGCCGGCTACGAGCAGTACTTC
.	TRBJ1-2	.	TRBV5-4	CASSPNRDGFYGYTF	TGCGCCAGCAGCCCCAACCGGGACGGATTCTATGGCTACACCTTC
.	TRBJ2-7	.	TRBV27	CASSPSPGQRMHEQYF	TGTGCCAGTTCACCTTCCCCGGGACAAAGGATGCACGAGCAGTACTTC
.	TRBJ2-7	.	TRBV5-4	CASSLGRQPEQYF	TGTGCCAGCAGCTTGGGTCGGCAGCCCGAGCAGTACTTC
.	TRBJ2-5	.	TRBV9	CASSVGGEYQETQYF	TGTGCCAGCAGCGTAGGGGGGGAGTACCAAGAGACCCAGTACTTC
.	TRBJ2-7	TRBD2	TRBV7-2	CASSLMMREGSYEQYF	TGTGCCAGCAGCTTAATGATGCGGGAGGGCTCCTACGAGCAGTACTTC
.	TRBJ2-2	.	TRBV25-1	CASSETGRVNTGELFF	TGTGCCAGCAGTGAAACGGGGCGCGTAAACACCGGGGAGCTGTTTTTT
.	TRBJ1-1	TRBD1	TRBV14	CASSSLQGRGTEAFF	TGTGCCAGCAGCTCTTTACAGGGGAGAGGCACTGAAGCTTTCTTT
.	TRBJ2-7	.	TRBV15	CATSRGLIYEQYF	TGTGCCACCAGCAGAGGGCTTATCTACGAGCAGTACTTC
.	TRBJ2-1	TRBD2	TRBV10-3	CAIGEREGGNYNEQFF	TGTGCCATCGGCGAGCGGGAGGGAGGAAATTACAATGAGCAGTTCTTC
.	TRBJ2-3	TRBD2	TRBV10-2	CASTPGGLANTDTQYF	TGCGCCAGCACCCCAGGGGGACTAGCGAACACAGATACGCAGTATTTT
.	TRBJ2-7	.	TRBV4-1	CASSQVLSYEQYF	TGCGCCAGCAGCCAAGTTCTTAGCTACGAGCAGTACTTC
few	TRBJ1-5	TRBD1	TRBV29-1	CSVSDRRNQPQHF	TGCAGCGTATCGGACAGGCGAAATCAGCCCCAGCATTTT
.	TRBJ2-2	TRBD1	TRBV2	CASKGQRNTGELFF	TGTGCCAGCAAGGGACAGCGAAACACCGGGGAGCTGTTTTTT
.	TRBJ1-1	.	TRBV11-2	CASSFRRVSSPEAFF	TGTGCCAGCAGCTTCCGCAGGGTATCCTCTCCTGAAGCTTTCTTT